The present TCR beta chain was sequenced within a study of OX40 agonist ivuxolimab in advanced cancers. Study overall: Earlier anti-PD-1, anti-PD-L1 or anti-CTLA-4 therapy was permitted; roughly 40% had received some. Study findings and constraints: Dosing at 0.1 to 3.0 mg/kg was accompanied by clonal expansion of CD4+ and CD8+ blood T cells by week 6.

Sequencing used immunoSEQ multiplex PCR; TCRdb keeps in-frame clones, though not all of them. The sample includes more than 55,000 clones, 89% of them seen just once. The germline V and J ends were trimmed by 2 bases and 1 base, with 12 bases remaining between them. Germline V lookup: CDR1 MNHNY, CDR2 SVGAGI (reference sequence). The CDR3 length is 15 residues. Notes on this clone: Antigen unknown.

The chain couples TRBV6-6 to TRBJ2-7; a weak D match, TRBD2 (5 bases). The starting material was CD4+ or CD8+ T cells sorted from blood, obtained in a trial of the OX40 agonist ivuxolimab. This TCR came from an adult with an advanced solid tumor such as melanoma, head and neck, liver or kidney cancer. The CDR3 sequence: CASSYARRGSYEQYF. The CDR3 coding sequence is TGTGCCAGCAGTTACGCCCGTCGGGGATCCTACGAGCAGTACTTC.